This TCR beta chain was identified during a study of T cells in Graves' hyperthyroidism and ophthalmopathy. This clonotype has a count of ten or more. The target antigen is unknown. The source material, RNA transcripts, was used to amplify TCR beta CDR3 regions. A first-round RT-PCR of the TCR CDR3 used the HTBI primer set. TCRdb recomputed calls from the multiplex PCR reads with MiXCR, one row per CDR3 protein. Of approximately 600,000 distinct CDR3 sequences listed, about a fifth are singletons. Germline loops: CDR1 ENHRY, CDR2 SYGVKD. Trimming left V 0 bases short and J 8 bases short, with 11 bases between. The CDR3 is 14 residues long. Study-level points and caveats: Most thyroid clonotypes that were expanded above 0.001 also turned up in blood. Ophthalmopathy onset followed model prediction by a median about six months.

The V call is TRBV10-3, the J call TRBJ2-1, with D possibly being TRBD1 (5 bases). This TCR was recovered from a man aged 25-40 years with Graves' ophthalmopathy. The sample comprised blood. The chain's CDR3 is CAISESSGLHEQFF. The CDR3 DNA sequence: TGTGCCATCAGTGAGTCGTCAGGGTTACATGAGCAGTTCTTC.